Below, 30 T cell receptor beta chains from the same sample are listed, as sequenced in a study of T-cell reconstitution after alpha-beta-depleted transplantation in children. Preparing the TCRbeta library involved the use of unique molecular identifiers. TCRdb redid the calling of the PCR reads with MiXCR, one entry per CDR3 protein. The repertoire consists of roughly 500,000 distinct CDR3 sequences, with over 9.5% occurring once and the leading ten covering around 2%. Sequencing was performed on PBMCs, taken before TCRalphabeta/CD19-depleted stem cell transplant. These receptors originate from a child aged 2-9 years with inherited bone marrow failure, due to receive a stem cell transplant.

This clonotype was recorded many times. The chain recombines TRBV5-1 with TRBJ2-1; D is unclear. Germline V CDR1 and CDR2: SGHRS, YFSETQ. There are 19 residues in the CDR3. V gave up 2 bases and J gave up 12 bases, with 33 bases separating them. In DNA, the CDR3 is TGCGCCAGCAGCTTATTGGCCGTCGGGTGGGCCGGTACAAAGGGTTGGCAGTTCTTC. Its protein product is CASSLLAVGWAGTKGWQFF.

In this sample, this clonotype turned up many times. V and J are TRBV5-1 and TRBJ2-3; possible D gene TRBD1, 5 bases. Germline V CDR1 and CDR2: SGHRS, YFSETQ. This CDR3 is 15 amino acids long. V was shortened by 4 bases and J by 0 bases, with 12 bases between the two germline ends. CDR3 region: CASSAKGPSTDTQYF. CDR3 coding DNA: TGCGCCAGCAGCGCCAAGGGGCCAAGCACAGATACGCAGTATTTT. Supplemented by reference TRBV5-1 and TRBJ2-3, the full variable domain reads KAGVTQTPRYLIKTRGQQVTLSCSPISGHRSVSWYQQTPGQGLQFLFEYFSETQRNKGNFPGRFSGRQFSNSRSEMNVSTLELGDSALYLCASSAKGPSTDTQYFGPGTRLTVL.

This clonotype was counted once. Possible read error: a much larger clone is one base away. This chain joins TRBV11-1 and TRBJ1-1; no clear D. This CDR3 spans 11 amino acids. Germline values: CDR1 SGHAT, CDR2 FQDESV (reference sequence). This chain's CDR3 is CASRLVTEAFF. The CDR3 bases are TGTGCCAGCAGGTTAGTCACTGAAGCTTTCTTT. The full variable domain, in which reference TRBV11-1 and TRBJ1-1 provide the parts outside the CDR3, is EAEVAQSPRYKITEKSQAVAFWCDPISGHATLYWYRQILGQGPELLVQFQDESVVDDSQLPKDRFSAERLKGVDSTLKIQPAELGDSAMYLCASRLVTEAFFGQGTRLTVV.

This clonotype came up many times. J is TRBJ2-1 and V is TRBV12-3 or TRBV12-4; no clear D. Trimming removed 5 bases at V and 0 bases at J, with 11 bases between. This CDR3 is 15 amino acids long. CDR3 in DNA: TGTGCCAGCAGTCCGAGTAGCATCTCCTACAATGAGCAGTTCTTC. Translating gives CASSPSSISYNEQFF.

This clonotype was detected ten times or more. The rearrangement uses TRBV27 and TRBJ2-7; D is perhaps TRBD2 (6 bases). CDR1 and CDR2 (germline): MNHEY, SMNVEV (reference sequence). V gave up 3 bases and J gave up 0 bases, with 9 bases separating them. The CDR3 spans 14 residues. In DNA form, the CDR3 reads TGTGCCAGCAGTTTTGGCGGGACCTCCTACGAGCAGTACTTC. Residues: CASSFGGTSYEQYF.

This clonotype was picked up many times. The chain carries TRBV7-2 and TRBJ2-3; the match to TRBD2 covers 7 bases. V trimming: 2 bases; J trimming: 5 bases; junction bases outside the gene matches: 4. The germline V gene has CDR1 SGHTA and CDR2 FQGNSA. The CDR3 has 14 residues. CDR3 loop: CASSLQWGGDTQYF. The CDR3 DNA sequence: TGTGCCAGCAGCTTACAATGGGGGGGAGATACGCAGTATTTT.

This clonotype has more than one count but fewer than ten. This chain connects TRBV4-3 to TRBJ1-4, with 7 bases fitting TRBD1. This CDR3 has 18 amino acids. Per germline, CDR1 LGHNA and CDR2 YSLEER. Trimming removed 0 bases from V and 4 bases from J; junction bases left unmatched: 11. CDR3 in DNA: TGCGCCAGCAGCCAAGAAGGGACAGCACACCGCGGTAATGAAAAACTGTTTTTT. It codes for CASSQEGTAHRGNEKLFF.

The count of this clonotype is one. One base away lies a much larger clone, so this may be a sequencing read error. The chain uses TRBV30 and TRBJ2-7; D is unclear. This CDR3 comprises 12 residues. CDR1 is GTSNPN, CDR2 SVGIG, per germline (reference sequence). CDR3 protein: CAWSARPYEQDF. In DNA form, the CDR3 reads TGTGCCTGGAGTGCCAGGCCCTACGAGCAGGACTTC. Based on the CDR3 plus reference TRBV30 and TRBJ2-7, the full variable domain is SQTIHQWPATLVQPVGSPLSLECTVEGTSNPNLYWYRQAAGRGLQLLFYSVGIGQISSEVPQNLSASRPQDRQFILSSKKLLLSDSGFYLCAWSARPYEQDFGPGTRLTVT.

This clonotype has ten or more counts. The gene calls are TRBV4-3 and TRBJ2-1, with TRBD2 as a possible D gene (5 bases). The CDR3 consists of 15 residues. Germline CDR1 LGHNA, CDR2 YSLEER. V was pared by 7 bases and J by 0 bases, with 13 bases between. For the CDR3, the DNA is TGCGCCAGCAAATCAGAGGGTCACTCCTACAATGAGCAGTTCTTC. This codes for CASKSEGHSYNEQFF.

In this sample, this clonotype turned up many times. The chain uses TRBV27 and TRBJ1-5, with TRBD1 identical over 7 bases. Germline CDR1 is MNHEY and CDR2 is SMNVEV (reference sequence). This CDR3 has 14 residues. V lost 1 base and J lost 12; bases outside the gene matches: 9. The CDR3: CASSLLTSQGVQHF. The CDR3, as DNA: TGTGCCAGCAGTTTATTAACATCTCAGGGGGTCCAGCATTTT.

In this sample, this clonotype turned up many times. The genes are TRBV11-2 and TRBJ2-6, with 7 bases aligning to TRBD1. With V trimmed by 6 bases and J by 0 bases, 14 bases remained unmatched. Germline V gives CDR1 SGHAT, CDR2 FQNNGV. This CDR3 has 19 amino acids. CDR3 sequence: CASSTYRGSLPSGANVLTF. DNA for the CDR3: TGTGCCAGCAGTACATACAGGGGCTCCCTCCCCTCTGGGGCCAACGTCCTGACTTTC.

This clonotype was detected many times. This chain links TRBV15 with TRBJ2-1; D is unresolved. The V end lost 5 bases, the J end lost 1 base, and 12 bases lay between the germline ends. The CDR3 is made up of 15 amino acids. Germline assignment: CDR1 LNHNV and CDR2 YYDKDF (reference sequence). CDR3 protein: CATSASSGSYNEQFF. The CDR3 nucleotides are TGTGCCACCAGCGCGAGCTCAGGTTCCTACAATGAGCAGTTCTTC.

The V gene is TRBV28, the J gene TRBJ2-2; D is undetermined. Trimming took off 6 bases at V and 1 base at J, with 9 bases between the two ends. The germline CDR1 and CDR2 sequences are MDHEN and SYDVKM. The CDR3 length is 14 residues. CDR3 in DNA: TGTGCCAGCAGGCCCTCGGGGAACACCGGGGAGCTGTTTTTT. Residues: CASRPSGNTGELFF.

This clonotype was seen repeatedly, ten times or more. CDR3 sequence: CASSYSDTEAFF. CDR3 coding DNA: TGTGCCAGCAGTTACTCGGACACTGAAGCTTTCTTT. The chain uses TRBV6-5 and TRBJ1-1; D is ambiguous. Germline V gene lookup returns CDR1 MNHEY and CDR2 SVGAGI. The CDR3 loop spans 12 amino acids. The ends were cut back, 0 bases at V and 3 bases at J, with 2 bases in the middle.

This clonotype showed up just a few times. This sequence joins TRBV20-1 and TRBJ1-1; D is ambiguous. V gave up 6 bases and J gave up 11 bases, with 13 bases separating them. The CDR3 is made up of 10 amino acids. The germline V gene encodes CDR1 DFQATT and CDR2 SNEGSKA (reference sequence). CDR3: CSAPDSVAFF. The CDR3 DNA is TGCAGTGCCCCAGACTCGGTGGCTTTCTTT.

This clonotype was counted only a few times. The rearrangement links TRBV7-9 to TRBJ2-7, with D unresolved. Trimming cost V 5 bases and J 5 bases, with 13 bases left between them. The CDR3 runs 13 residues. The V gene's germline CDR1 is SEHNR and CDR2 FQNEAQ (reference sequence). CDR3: CASSDPGRHEQYF. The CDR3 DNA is TGTGCCAGCAGCGACCCGGGCCGCCACGAGCAGTACTTC.

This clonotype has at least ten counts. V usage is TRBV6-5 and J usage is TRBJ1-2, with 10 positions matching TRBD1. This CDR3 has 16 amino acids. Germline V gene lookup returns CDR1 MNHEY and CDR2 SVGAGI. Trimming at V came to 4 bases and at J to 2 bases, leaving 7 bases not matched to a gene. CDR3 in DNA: TGTGCCAGCAGTTCAAGGACAGGGGGGGGAAACTATGGCTACACCTTC. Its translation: CASSSRTGGGNYGYTF.

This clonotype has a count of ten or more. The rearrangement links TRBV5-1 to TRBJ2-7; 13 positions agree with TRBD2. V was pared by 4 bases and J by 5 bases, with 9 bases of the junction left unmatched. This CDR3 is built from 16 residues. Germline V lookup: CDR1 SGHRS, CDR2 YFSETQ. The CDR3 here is CASSILWTSGSHEQYF. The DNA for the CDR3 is TGCGCCAGCAGCATACTGTGGACTAGCGGGAGCCACGAGCAGTACTTC.

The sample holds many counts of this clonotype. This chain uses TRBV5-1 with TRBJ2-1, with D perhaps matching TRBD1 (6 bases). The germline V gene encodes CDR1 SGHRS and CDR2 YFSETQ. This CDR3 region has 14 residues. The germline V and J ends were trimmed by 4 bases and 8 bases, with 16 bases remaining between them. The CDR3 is CASSLSSPGDEQFF. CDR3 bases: TGCGCCAGCAGCCTGTCATCCCCAGGGGATGAGCAGTTCTTC.

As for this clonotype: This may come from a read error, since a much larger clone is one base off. CDR3 amino acids: CARSPPLGGETQYF. DNA for the CDR3: TGTGCCAGGAGTCCGCCTCTGGGGGGGGAGACCCAGTACTTC. The chain is built from TRBV12-3 or TRBV12-4 and TRBJ2-5, with TRBD2 identical over 7 bases. The CDR3 has 14 residues. The junction had 12 bases not matched to a gene; V was cut back by 9 bases and J by 5 bases.

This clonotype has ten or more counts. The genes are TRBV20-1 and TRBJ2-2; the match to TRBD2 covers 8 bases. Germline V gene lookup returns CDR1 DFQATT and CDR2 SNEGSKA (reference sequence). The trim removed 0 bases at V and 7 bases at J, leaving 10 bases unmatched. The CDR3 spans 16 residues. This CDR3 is CSARDRAERENGELFF. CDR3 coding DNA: TGCAGTGCTAGAGATCGCGCTGAGCGGGAGAACGGGGAGCTGTTTTTT.

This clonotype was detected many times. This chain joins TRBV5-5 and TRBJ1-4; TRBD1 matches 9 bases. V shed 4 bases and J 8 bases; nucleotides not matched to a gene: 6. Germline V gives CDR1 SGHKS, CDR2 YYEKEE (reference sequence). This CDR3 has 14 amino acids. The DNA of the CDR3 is TGTGCCAGCAGCCCGGGACAGGGAAGGGAAAAACTGTTTTTT. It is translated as CASSPGQGREKLFF.

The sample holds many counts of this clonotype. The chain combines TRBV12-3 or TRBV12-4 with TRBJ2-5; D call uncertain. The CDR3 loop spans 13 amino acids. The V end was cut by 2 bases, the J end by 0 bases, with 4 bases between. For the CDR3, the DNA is TGTGCCAGCAGTTTATATGACCAAGAGACCCAGTACTTC. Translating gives CASSLYDQETQYF.

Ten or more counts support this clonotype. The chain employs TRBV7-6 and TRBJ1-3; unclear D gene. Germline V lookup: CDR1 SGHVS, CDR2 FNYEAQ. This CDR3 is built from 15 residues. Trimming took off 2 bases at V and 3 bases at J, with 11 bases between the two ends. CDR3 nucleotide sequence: TGTGCCAGCAGCTTAAACCTAGGGTTTGGAAACACCATATATTTT. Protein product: CASSLNLGFGNTIYF.

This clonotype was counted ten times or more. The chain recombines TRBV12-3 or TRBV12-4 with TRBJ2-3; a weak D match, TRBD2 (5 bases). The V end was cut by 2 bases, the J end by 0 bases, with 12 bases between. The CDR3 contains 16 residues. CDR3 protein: CASSLFLLASTDTQYF. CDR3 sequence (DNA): TGTGCCAGCAGTTTATTTCTCCTAGCTAGCACAGATACGCAGTATTTT.

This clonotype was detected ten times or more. CDR3 amino acids: CASSFGPPGGYEQYF. The CDR3 DNA follows: TGCGCCAGCAGCTTCGGGCCCCCGGGGGGCTACGAGCAGTACTTC. The rearrangement uses TRBV5-1 and TRBJ2-7; 7 bases map to TRBD2. CDR3 length equals 15 residues. Per germline, CDR1 SGHRS and CDR2 YFSETQ. The ends lost 2 bases at V and 3 bases at J; junction bases unmatched: 8.

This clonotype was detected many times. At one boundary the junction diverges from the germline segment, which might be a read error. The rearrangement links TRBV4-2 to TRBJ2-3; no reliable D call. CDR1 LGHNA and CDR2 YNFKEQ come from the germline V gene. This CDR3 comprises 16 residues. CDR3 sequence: CASSQDVGSSTDTQYF. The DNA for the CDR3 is TGCGCCAGCAGCCAAGATGTCGGGTCTAGCACAGATACGCAGTATTTT.

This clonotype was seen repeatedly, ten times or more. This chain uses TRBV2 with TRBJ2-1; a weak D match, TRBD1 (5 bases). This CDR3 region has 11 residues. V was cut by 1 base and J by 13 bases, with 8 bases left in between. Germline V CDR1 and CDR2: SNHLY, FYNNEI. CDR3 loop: CASSEEGEQFF. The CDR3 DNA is TGTGCCAGCAGTGAAGAAGGGGAACAGTTCTTC.

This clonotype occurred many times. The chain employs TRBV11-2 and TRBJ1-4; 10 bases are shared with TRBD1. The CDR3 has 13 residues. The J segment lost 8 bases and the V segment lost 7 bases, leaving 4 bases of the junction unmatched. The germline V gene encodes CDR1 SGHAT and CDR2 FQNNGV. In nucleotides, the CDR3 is TGTGCCAGCACCGGGACAGGGGAGGAAAAACTGTTTTTT. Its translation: CASTGTGEEKLFF.

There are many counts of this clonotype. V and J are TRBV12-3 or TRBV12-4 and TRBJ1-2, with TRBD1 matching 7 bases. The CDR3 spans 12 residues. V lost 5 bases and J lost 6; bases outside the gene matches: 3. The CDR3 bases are TGTGCCAGCAGTGACAGGGTGCATGGCTACACCTTC. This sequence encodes CASSDRVHGYTF.